The 20 T cell receptor beta chains presented below share a single source sample, sequenced in a study of T cells in Graves' hyperthyroidism and ophthalmopathy. Regions amplified from RNA transcripts were the TCR beta CDR3 regions. Using the HTBI primer set, a first-round RT-PCR was run on the TCR CDR3. TCRdb used MiXCR to reprocess the multiplex PCR reads, holding one entry per CDR3 protein. The sample comprises about 570,000 distinct CDR3 sequences, 35% to 55% of which are singletons, and 19% rests with the top ten. Sequencing used peripheral blood or thyroid tissue (not recorded which). Source of these receptors: an adult woman with Graves' disease, either hyperthyroidism or ophthalmopathy (not recorded which).

The chain couples TRBV7-7 to TRBJ1-4; D unclear. Germline V CDR1 and CDR2: SSHAT, FNYEAQ (reference sequence). The CDR3 has 13 amino acids. CDR3 residues: CARDPATNEKLFF. The CDR3, as DNA: TGTGCTAGAGATCCGGCAACTAATGAAAAACTGTTTTTT. Combining the CDR3 with reference TRBV7-7 and TRBJ1-4 gives the whole variable domain GAGVSQSPRYKVTKRGQDVTLRCDPISSHATLYWYQQALGQGPEFLTYFNYEAQPDKSGLPSDRFSAERPEGSISTLTIQRTEQRDSAMYRCARDPATNEKLFFGSGTQLSVL.

This clonotype was seen a single time. This rearrangement joins TRBV9 to TRBJ1-1; no definite D call. The CDR3 is 14 residues long. V was cut by 1 base and J by 1 base, with 8 bases left in between. Germline loops: CDR1 SGDLS, CDR2 YYNGEE. The CDR3 DNA reads TGTGCCAGCAGCGTAAGTGCTGGGAACACTGAAGCTTTCTTT. Protein sequence: CASSVSAGNTEAFF. Combining the CDR3 with reference TRBV9 and TRBJ1-1 gives the whole variable domain DSGVTQTPKHLITATGQRVTLRCSPRSGDLSVYWYQQSLDQGLQFLIQYYNGEERAKGNILERFSAQQFPDLHSELNLSSLELGDSALYFCASSVSAGNTEAFFGQGTRLTVV.

This clonotype has a count of ten or more. This chain uses TRBV7-8 with TRBJ2-5; D is perhaps TRBD2 (5 bases). CDR3 length equals 13 residues. Germline-derived CDR1 and CDR2 are SGHVS and FQNEAQ. The V end was cut by 6 bases, the J end by 1 base, with 9 bases between. As DNA, the CDR3 is TGTGCCAGCAGTCGTAGCGCCCAAGAGACCCAGTACTTC. It translates to CASSRSAQETQYF.

The gene calls are TRBV6-1 and TRBJ2-5, with TRBD1 matching 10 bases. The CDR3 contains 17 residues. CDR1 is MNHNS and CDR2 is SASEGT in the germline V gene. V was pared by 5 bases and J by 2 bases, with 11 bases of the junction left unmatched. This chain's CDR3 is CASSLNQRGQGQETQYF. CDR3 nucleotides: TGTGCCAGCAGTCTTAACCAACGGGGACAGGGGCAAGAGACCCAGTACTTC.

CDR3 coding DNA: TGTGCCAGCAGCCCAAATCAAAACTACGAGCAGTACTTC. Translated, it gives CASSPNQNYEQYF. The chain joins TRBV7-2 to TRBJ2-7; no clear D gene. This CDR3 has 13 residues. V lost 5 bases and J 3 bases, leaving 11 bases between the germline ends. Germline V gene lookup returns CDR1 SGHTA and CDR2 FQGNSA.

This clonotype has a count of ten or more. Here the CDR3 DNA reads TGTGCCAGCAGTCCGGGCCGACGGTCCTACGAGCAGTACTTC. It yields the protein CASSPGRRSYEQYF. The gene calls are TRBV12-3 or TRBV12-4 and TRBJ2-7; D unclear. There are 14 residues in the CDR3. Trimming took 5 bases from V and 1 from J, leaving 12 bases between them.

This clonotype was counted many times. The V call is TRBV19, the J call TRBJ1-1; the D is unclear. V lost 2 bases and J lost 4, with 20 bases in between. The CDR3 sequence is 17 residues long. Germline CDR1 reads LNHDA; CDR2 reads SQIVND (reference sequence). The CDR3 protein is CASSIRSAAARSTEAFF. The DNA for the CDR3 is TGTGCCAGTAGTATAAGGTCGGCAGCAGCCAGGTCCACTGAAGCTTTCTTT.

The V gene is TRBV7-2, the J gene TRBJ1-5; no firm D call. The germline CDR1 and CDR2 sequences are SGHTA and FQGNSA. This CDR3 region has 12 residues. V was trimmed by 2 bases and J by 2 bases, leaving 1 base between them. For the CDR3, the DNA is TGTACCAGCAGCTTACGCAATCAGCCCCAGCATTTT. Its translation is CTSSLRNQPQHF.

The chain employs TRBV10-3 and TRBJ2-2, with TRBD1 matching over 10 bases. Germline V gene lookup returns CDR1 ENHRY and CDR2 SYGVKD. J lost 0 bases, V lost 7 bases, and 5 bases had no gene match. The CDR3 has 16 residues. The CDR3 sequence is CAITRGTGANTGELFF. CDR3 nucleotides: TGTGCCATCACCCGGGGGACAGGGGCGAACACCGGGGAGCTGTTTTTT.

The rearrangement uses TRBV6-2 or TRBV6-3 and TRBJ1-2; D is possibly TRBD1 (6 bases). Looked up from germline, CDR1 is MNHEY and CDR2 is SVGEGT. CDR3 size: 15 residues. V was trimmed by 4 bases and J by 7 bases, leaving 19 bases between them. The CDR3 sequence is CASSLSGVGLPGYTF. In DNA form, the CDR3 reads TGTGCCAGCAGTTTATCAGGGGTGGGACTGCCTGGCTACACCTTC.

The V and J genes are TRBV5-6 and TRBJ2-5, with D possibly being TRBD2 (6 bases). This CDR3 region has 14 residues. CDR1 SGHDT and CDR2 YYEEEE come from the germline V gene. Trimming left V 3 bases short and J 6 bases short, with 15 bases between. CDR3 sequence: CASSSTRSGKTQYF. The CDR3 DNA reads TGTGCCAGCAGCTCGACTAGGTCCGGGAAGACCCAGTACTTC.

V usage is TRBV7-9 and J usage is TRBJ1-1; 8 nucleotides line up with TRBD1. The CDR3 covers 12 residues. Trimming removed 5 bases from V and 10 bases from J; junction bases left unmatched: 6. CDR1 and CDR2 (germline): SEHNR, FQNEAQ (reference sequence). The CDR3: CASSNQGARAFF. The CDR3 nucleotides read TGTGCCAGCAGCAATCAGGGGGCGCGAGCTTTCTTT.

This clonotype was detected ten times or more. CDR3 in DNA: TGTGCCTGCACAGGATTTTTATATGGCTACACCTTC. Its protein product is CACTGFLYGYTF. The rearrangement joins TRBV30 to TRBJ1-2; a possible D gene is TRBD1 (5 bases). Germline V gene lookup returns CDR1 GTSNPN and CDR2 SVGIG (reference sequence). Trimming removed 6 bases at V and 5 bases at J, with 13 bases between. CDR3 length: 12 amino acids.

V gene TRBV6-4 combines with J gene TRBJ2-6, with 9 bases aligning to TRBD1. Germline lookup yields CDR1 MRHNA and CDR2 SNTAGT. V shed 6 bases and J 5 bases; nucleotides not matched to a gene: 8. This CDR3 contains 16 residues. CDR3: CASRAGTGLRANVLTF. The CDR3 coding sequence is TGTGCCAGCAGAGCCGGGACAGGGCTTAGGGCCAACGTCCTGACTTTC.

This clonotype was detected ten times or more. The V call is TRBV20-1, the J call TRBJ2-7; D possibly corresponds to TRBD2 (5 bases). The germline V gene has CDR1 DFQATT and CDR2 SNEGSKA (reference sequence). The CDR3 extends over 13 amino acids. The germline V and J ends were trimmed by 5 bases and 3 bases, with 14 bases remaining between them. This chain's CDR3 is CSAQIGLLYEQYF. CDR3 DNA: TGCAGTGCTCAGATCGGACTTCTCTACGAGCAGTACTTC.

This clonotype was observed many times. J is TRBJ2-7 and V is TRBV5-1; no clear D. The V gene's germline CDR1 is SGHRS and CDR2 YFSETQ. The CDR3 length is 11 residues. V was cut by 5 bases and J by 4 bases, with 7 bases left in between. CDR3 nucleotides: TGCGCCAGCAGTCACGGATACGAGCAGTACTTC. Translating gives CASSHGYEQYF. The whole variable domain, remainder taken from reference TRBV5-1 and TRBJ2-7, is KAGVTQTPRYLIKTRGQQVTLSCSPISGHRSVSWYQQTPGQGLQFLFEYFSETQRNKGNFPGRFSGRQFSNSRSEMNVSTLELGDSALYLCASSHGYEQYFGPGTRLTVT.

The V call is TRBV5-1, the J call TRBJ2-7, with 8 bases fitting TRBD1. V lost 4 bases, J lost 5 bases, and 5 bases stayed unmatched. The germline gives CDR1 SGHRS, CDR2 YFSETQ. The CDR3 loop spans 13 amino acids. The CDR3 sequence: CASSPTGEDEQYF. For the CDR3, the DNA is TGCGCCAGCAGCCCGACAGGGGAGGACGAGCAGTACTTC.

The chain is built from TRBV27 and TRBJ2-7; D gene ambiguous. This CDR3 has 14 amino acids. Germline CDR1 is MNHEY and CDR2 is SMNVEV (reference sequence). The V and J ends lost 5 bases and 0 bases respectively, with 11 bases between them. CDR3 residues: CASSPQKVSYEQYF. The CDR3 nucleotides read TGTGCCAGCAGTCCCCAGAAGGTCTCCTACGAGCAGTACTTC.

Many counts were recorded for this clonotype. The gene calls are TRBV5-1 and TRBJ1-2; 9 bases align to TRBD1. In germline, CDR1 is SGHRS, CDR2 YFSETQ. V shed 4 bases, J shed 3 bases, and the junction held 7 bases outside the gene matches. The CDR3 consists of 15 residues. CDR3 region: CASSMPGQGDYGYTF. Written as DNA, the CDR3 is TGCGCCAGCAGCATGCCGGGACAGGGAGACTATGGCTACACCTTC. Variable domain in full (rest from reference TRBV5-1 and TRBJ1-2): KAGVTQTPRYLIKTRGQQVTLSCSPISGHRSVSWYQQTPGQGLQFLFEYFSETQRNKGNFPGRFSGRQFSNSRSEMNVSTLELGDSALYLCASSMPGQGDYGYTFGSGTRLTVV.

As DNA, the CDR3 is TGCAGTGCTAGCGCCTCGGGGAGGGGGAACACTGAAGCTTTCTTT. Translated, it gives CSASASGRGNTEAFF. The V and J genes are TRBV20-1 and TRBJ1-1, with D maybe TRBD1 (5 bases). V was pared by 3 bases and J by 1 base, with 15 bases between. This CDR3 contains 15 residues. The germline V gene has CDR1 DFQATT and CDR2 SNEGSKA (reference sequence).